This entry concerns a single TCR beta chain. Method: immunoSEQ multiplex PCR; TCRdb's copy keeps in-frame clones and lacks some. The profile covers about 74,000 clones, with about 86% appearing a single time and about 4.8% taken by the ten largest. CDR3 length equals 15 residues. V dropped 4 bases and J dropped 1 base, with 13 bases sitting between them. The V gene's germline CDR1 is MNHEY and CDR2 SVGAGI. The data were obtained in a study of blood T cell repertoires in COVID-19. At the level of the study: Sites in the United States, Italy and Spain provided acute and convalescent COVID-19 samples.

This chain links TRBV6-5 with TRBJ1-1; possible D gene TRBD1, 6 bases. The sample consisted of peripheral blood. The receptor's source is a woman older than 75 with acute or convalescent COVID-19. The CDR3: CASSWERGGNTEAFF. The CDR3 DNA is TGTGCCAGCAGTTGGGAGAGGGGGGGGAACACTGAAGCTTTCTTT.